This passage covers 20 T cell receptor beta chains from one sample sequenced in a study of T cell responses to AZD1222 COVID-19 vaccine. Assay used: immunoSEQ multiplex PCR; TCRdb lists only in-frame clones, some missing. The sample has 130,000 or so clones; 65% to 90% are singletons. Sample: peripheral blood, taken 28 days after the second dose of the MenACWY control vaccine. Receptor source: an adult who received the MenACWY meningococcal vaccine as a control.

This chain links TRBV6-2 or TRBV6-3 with TRBJ1-5; D might be TRBD1 (6 bases). The germline gives CDR1 MNHEY, CDR2 SVGEGT. The CDR3 length is 14 residues. Trimming stripped 5 bases from V and 6 bases from J, with 14 bases between. The CDR3 reads CASSRAGGPQPQHF. The CDR3 nucleotides read TGTGCCAGCAGTAGGGCGGGGGGCCCTCAGCCCCAGCATTTT.

The chain couples TRBV5-1 to TRBJ1-5; 7 bases are a match to TRBD1. The germline V gene encodes CDR1 SGHRS and CDR2 YFSETQ. V shed 0 bases, J shed 5 bases, and the junction held 2 bases outside the gene matches. The CDR3 runs to 14 residues. Here the CDR3 reads CASSLGGGDQPQHF. The CDR3 DNA sequence: TGCGCCAGCAGCTTGGGAGGGGGCGATCAGCCCCAGCATTTT. Full variable domain (outside the CDR3, taken from reference TRBV5-1 and TRBJ1-5): KAGVTQTPRYLIKTRGQQVTLSCSPISGHRSVSWYQQTPGQGLQFLFEYFSETQRNKGNFPGRFSGRQFSNSRSEMNVSTLELGDSALYLCASSLGGGDQPQHFGDGTRLSIL.

The CDR3: CASSQGQGASGYTF. In DNA form, the CDR3 reads TGTGCCAGCAGCCAAGGACAGGGGGCTAGTGGCTACACCTTC. The chain is built from TRBV7-2 and TRBJ1-2, with 11 bases that match TRBD1. The CDR3 extends over 14 amino acids. Germline loops: CDR1 SGHTA, CDR2 FQGNSA. Trimming took 5 bases from V and 7 from J; bases not matched to a gene: 6. Combining the CDR3 with reference TRBV7-2 and TRBJ1-2 gives the whole variable domain GAGVSQSPSNKVTEKGKDVELRCDPISGHTALYWYRQSLGQGLEFLIYFQGNSAPDKSGLPSDRFSAERTGGSVSTLTIQRTQQEDSAVYLCASSQGQGASGYTFGSGTRLTVV.

The chain links TRBV20-1 to TRBJ2-7; D ambiguous. The V end lost 3 bases, the J end lost 5 bases, and 8 bases lay between the germline ends. The germline gives CDR1 DFQATT, CDR2 SNEGSKA (reference sequence). CDR3 size: 11 residues. The CDR3 DNA reads TGCAGTGCTAGTGCCCATCACGAGCAGTACTTC. Its protein product is CSASAHHEQYF.

V is TRBV3-1 (or the pseudogene TRBV3-2) and J is TRBJ2-1; TRBD2 matches at 9 bases. Germline V gene lookup returns CDR1 LGHDT and CDR2 YNNKEL (reference sequence). The CDR3 spans 14 residues. Germline trimming cut 0 bases from V and 13 bases from J; bases unmatched to any gene: 7. DNA of the CDR3: TGTGCCAGCAGCCAAGACCCTAGCGGGGATTTACAGTTCTTC. Translation: CASSQDPSGDLQFF.

The chain uses TRBV2 and TRBJ1-5, with 9 bases fitting TRBD1. The CDR3 extends over 16 amino acids. Germline lookup yields CDR1 SNHLY and CDR2 FYNNEI. The J segment lost 2 bases and the V segment lost 6 bases, leaving 8 bases of the junction unmatched. In DNA form, the CDR3 reads TGTGCCAGCAGACAGGGGGCAGGTTCGGGCAATCAGCCCCAGCATTTT. It yields the protein CASRQGAGSGNQPQHF.

The chain joins TRBV24-1 to TRBJ2-1; 7 positions match TRBD2. The CDR3 is 17 residues long. J lost 7 bases, V lost 0 bases, and 11 bases had no gene match. Germline V gene lookup returns CDR1 KGHDR and CDR2 SFDVKD. The CDR3: CATSDLYGGSGSNEQFF. CDR3 in DNA: TGTGCCACCAGTGATTTGTATGGCGGGAGTGGGTCTAATGAGCAGTTCTTC.

This chain joins TRBV25-1 and TRBJ1-1; unclear D gene. V was pared by 0 bases and J by 4 bases, with 15 bases between. In germline, CDR1 is MGHDK, CDR2 SYGVNS. The CDR3 contains 16 residues. The CDR3 bases are TGTGCCAGCAGTGAATATTCGGCCACCCGTGGCACTGAAGCTTTCTTT. Its translation: CASSEYSATRGTEAFF.

This rearrangement joins TRBV5-1 to TRBJ2-3; D remains ambiguous. This CDR3 comprises 14 residues. The germline gives CDR1 SGHRS, CDR2 YFSETQ. Between the trimmed V and J ends, which lost 4 bases and 4 bases, there was a span of 13 bases. The CDR3 protein is CASSVAPPADTQYF. The CDR3 DNA follows: TGCGCCAGCAGCGTCGCCCCCCCCGCAGATACGCAGTATTTT. Variable domain in full (rest from reference TRBV5-1 and TRBJ2-3): KAGVTQTPRYLIKTRGQQVTLSCSPISGHRSVSWYQQTPGQGLQFLFEYFSETQRNKGNFPGRFSGRQFSNSRSEMNVSTLELGDSALYLCASSVAPPADTQYFGPGTRLTVL.

The chain couples TRBV27 to TRBJ2-7, with TRBD1 matching 9 bases. The CDR3 runs to 14 residues. Germline V lookup: CDR1 MNHEY, CDR2 SMNVEV (reference sequence). Losses at the gene ends were 8 bases for V and 2 bases for J; bases not matched to a gene: 7. CDR3 nucleotides: TGTGCCAGCCGTAGGGACAGGGAAACCTACGAGCAGTACGTC. Translated, it gives CASRRDRETYEQYV.

This clone was counted once. V and J are TRBV10-3 and TRBJ1-5; possibly TRBD1 for D (5 bases). This CDR3 contains 15 residues. V was cut by 3 bases and J by 6 bases, with 15 bases left in between. Germline V gene data show CDR1 as ENHRY and CDR2 as SYGVKD. The CDR3 DNA reads TGTGCCATCAGTGATCGGTTGGGGGTGGGTCAGCCCCAGCATTTT. As protein: CAISDRLGVGQPQHF.

The rearrangement links TRBV6-2 or TRBV6-3 to TRBJ2-7; D remains ambiguous. The length of the CDR3 is 13 residues. With 6 bases removed from V and 0 bases from J, the gap between germline ends came to 9 bases. Germline V lookup: CDR1 MNHEY, CDR2 SVGEGT. CDR3 sequence (DNA): TGTGCCAGCAGCCGCCCCGGCTCCTACGAGCAGTACTTC. Residues: CASSRPGSYEQYF.

This chain uses TRBV29-1 with TRBJ1-6, with D possibly being TRBD1 (5 bases). Germline CDR1 reads SQVTM; CDR2 reads ANQGSEA. V was trimmed by 4 bases and J by 9 bases, leaving 13 bases between them. The CDR3 runs to 13 residues. CDR3 protein: CSVGDGGPSPLHF. DNA for the CDR3: TGCAGCGTTGGGGACGGGGGTCCTTCACCCCTCCACTTT.

This clone was counted once. The V and J genes are TRBV9 and TRBJ2-3; 11 nucleotides align to TRBD2. The CDR3 length is 15 residues. CDR1 and CDR2 (germline): SGDLS, YYNGEE. The V segment lost 0 bases and the J segment 4 bases; nucleotides outside the gene matches: 1. The CDR3 loop is CASSVVAGGADTQYF. In DNA, the CDR3 is TGTGCCAGCAGCGTAGTAGCGGGAGGGGCAGATACGCAGTATTTT.

The J gene is TRBJ1-1, the V gene TRBV6-6, with a possible D match to TRBD1 (5 bases). In germline, CDR1 is MNHNY, CDR2 SVGAGI (reference sequence). The CDR3 is 13 amino acids. Trimming took off 0 bases at V and 10 bases at J, with 12 bases between the two ends. The CDR3 nucleotides read TGTGCCAGCAGTTACTCGCCCGGGGCGGGAGCTTTCTTT. Its protein product is CASSYSPGAGAFF.

The sample holds one count of this clone. V gene TRBV27 combines with J gene TRBJ1-1; TRBD1 is a possible D gene (5 bases). With 5 bases removed from V and 7 bases from J, the gap between germline ends came to 11 bases. The CDR3 is 12 amino acids. Germline-derived CDR1 and CDR2 are MNHEY and SMNVEV (reference sequence). CDR3 coding DNA: TGTGCCAGCAGTCCCCAGGGCCGTGAAGCTTTCTTT. Its protein is CASSPQGREAFF.

The chain combines TRBV12-3 or TRBV12-4 with TRBJ1-6; D unresolved. This CDR3 spans 12 amino acids. The V gene lost 8 bases and the J gene lost 10 bases, with 12 bases spanning the gap. In nucleotides, the CDR3 is TGTGCCAGCCGCTATAGGAACTCACCCCTCCACTTT. Encoded protein: CASRYRNSPLHF.

This clone was detected only a few times. V usage is TRBV5-1 and J usage is TRBJ1-3; 7 positions agree with TRBD1. The germline CDR1 and CDR2 sequences are SGHRS and YFSETQ. The CDR3 loop spans 15 amino acids. The V segment lost 3 bases and the J segment 2 bases; nucleotides outside the gene matches: 5. The DNA for the CDR3 is TGCGCCAGCAGCTCAACGGGGACAGCTGGAAACACCATATATTTT. As protein: CASSSTGTAGNTIYF. The full variable domain, rest sourced from reference TRBV5-1 and TRBJ1-3, is KAGVTQTPRYLIKTRGQQVTLSCSPISGHRSVSWYQQTPGQGLQFLFEYFSETQRNKGNFPGRFSGRQFSNSRSEMNVSTLELGDSALYLCASSSTGTAGNTIYFGEGSWLTVV.

This clone was counted only a few times. This sequence joins TRBV4-3 and TRBJ2-7, with 11 bases that match TRBD2. CDR1 is LGHNA, CDR2 YSLEER, per germline. J gave up 4 bases and V 1 base, and 6 bases lay outside the gene matches. This CDR3 has 16 amino acids. CDR3: CASSQGATSGKYEQYF. CDR3 nucleotide sequence: TGCGCCAGCAGCCAAGGGGCGACTAGCGGGAAGTACGAGCAGTACTTC.

This clone was seen a few times. This chain links TRBV27 with TRBJ2-7; D gene unclear. V lost 3 bases to trimming and J lost 12 bases, with 15 bases between them. The CDR3 totals 12 residues. CDR1 and CDR2 from the germline V gene are MNHEY and SMNVEV (reference sequence). In nucleotides, the CDR3 is TGTGCCAGCAGTTTTCTGCAGGCCCCCGTGTACTTC. Translated: CASSFLQAPVYF.